This TCR beta chain is drawn from a study of T cells of healthy individuals. The CDR3 has 14 amino acids. In germline, CDR1 is MDHEN, CDR2 SYDVKM. V was pared by 5 bases and J by 2 bases, with 3 bases of the junction left unmatched. This clonotype was seen only a few times. MiXCR, run by TCRdb on the 5' RACE reads, gives a single entry per CDR3 protein. Of approximately 89,000 distinct CDR3 sequences detected, approximately 5.4% appear once; the ten largest clones hold about 7.5%. This clonotype was sampled from a female donor in good health. The chain is built from TRBV28 and TRBJ1-1; 9 nucleotides agree with TRBD1. Here the CDR3 DNA reads TGTGCCAGCAGTGATACAGGGGGCAACACTGAAGCTTTCTTT. Translating gives CASSDTGGNTEAFF.